One and the same sample provided the 22 T cell receptor beta chains below, sequenced in a study of patients and donors after allogeneic stem cell transplantation. TCRdb re-analysed the RT-PCR reads in MiXCR, keeping a single row per CDR3 protein. The sample contains roughly 880,000 distinct CDR3 sequences, roughly 18% of which appear only once. Material for sequencing was blood, either unsorted or a sorted T cell fraction (not recorded which). Receptors were obtained from a human donor who was either an allogeneic HSCT recipient or a stem cell or donor lymphocyte infusion donor (not recorded which). It is not recorded whose cells these are; they may come from a transplant donor.

This clonotype has a single count. This sequence joins TRBV3-1 and TRBJ1-2, with 9 nucleotides matching TRBD1. CDR1 and CDR2 (germline): LGHDT, YNNKEL (reference sequence). The CDR3 is 19 amino acids. J was trimmed by 6 bases and V by 0 bases; bases with no gene match: 17. The CDR3 region has the DNA TGTGCCAGCAGCCAAGATCTCGGGTTCTCGCGGACAGGGGAAAATGGCTACACCTTC. Translating it yields CASSQDLGFSRTGENGYTF.

This clonotype was observed a handful of times. CDR3 sequence: CASSQDPPGVSGNTIYF. The DNA for the CDR3 is TGCGCCAGCAGCCAGGATCCACCAGGGGTCTCTGGAAACACCATATATTTT. The chain combines TRBV4-1 with TRBJ1-3, with a tentative D call TRBD1 (6 bases). Trimming removed 3 bases at V and 0 bases at J, with 15 bases between. CDR1 is MGHRA and CDR2 is YSYEKL in the germline V gene. This CDR3 is 17 amino acids long.

This chain's CDR3 is CASSSLSSGGAGDTQYF. In DNA form, the CDR3 reads TGCGCCAGCAGCTCCCTGTCTAGCGGGGGGGCCGGGGATACGCAGTATTTT. The V call is TRBV5-1, the J call TRBJ2-3; 12 bases fit TRBD2. The ends lost 3 bases at V and 6 bases at J; junction bases unmatched: 11. The CDR3 loop spans 17 amino acids. The germline gives CDR1 SGHRS, CDR2 YFSETQ. The full variable domain, with the rest looked up from reference TRBV5-1 and TRBJ2-3, is KAGVTQTPRYLIKTRGQQVTLSCSPISGHRSVSWYQQTPGQGLQFLFEYFSETQRNKGNFPGRFSGRQFSNSRSEMNVSTLELGDSALYLCASSSLSSGGAGDTQYFGPGTRLTVL.

There are a few counts of this clonotype. CDR3 DNA sequence: TGTGCCAGCTCACCGTCAGGGGGGAATTCACCCCTCCACTTT. Protein product: CASSPSGGNSPLHF. The chain couples TRBV18 to TRBJ1-6, with 7 bases that match TRBD1. Germline CDR1 reads KGHSH; CDR2 reads LQKENI. J was trimmed by 7 bases and V by 3 bases; bases with no gene match: 3. The CDR3 totals 14 residues.

In this sample, this clonotype turned up a few times. The CDR3 nucleotides are TGTGCCAGCAGTGAAGCGCTTCGGGGAGGGAGTGGCTACACCTTC. As protein: CASSEALRGGSGYTF. The chain joins TRBV2 to TRBJ1-2; D call uncertain. Germline assignment: CDR1 SNHLY and CDR2 FYNNEI. There are 15 residues in the CDR3. Trimming pared 0 bases from V and 7 bases from J, leaving 15 bases between.

This chain connects TRBV11-2 to TRBJ2-5; weak D call: TRBD2 (6 bases). The germline V and J ends were trimmed by 0 bases and 2 bases, with 19 bases remaining between them. Germline CDR1 SGHAT, CDR2 FQNNGV. The CDR3 has 18 amino acids. CDR3 in amino acids: CASSLEGAGRVPQETQYF. The CDR3 bases are TGTGCCAGCAGCTTAGAAGGAGCGGGCCGCGTTCCGCAAGAGACCCAGTACTTC.

The chain links TRBV2 to TRBJ1-1; D not certain. The CDR3 spans 15 residues. Trimming shortened V by 6 bases and J by 4 bases, and 18 bases separated the two germline ends. Germline V gives CDR1 SNHLY, CDR2 FYNNEI. CDR3 sequence: CASSFGEGKGTEAFF. The CDR3, as DNA: TGTGCCAGCAGCTTCGGGGAGGGTAAAGGCACTGAAGCTTTCTTT.

This clonotype has only a few counts. The chain uses TRBV6-1 and TRBJ1-1, with D perhaps matching TRBD1 (5 bases). Per the germline V gene, CDR1 is MNHNS and CDR2 is SASEGT. The CDR3 contains 14 residues. The V gene lost 10 bases and the J gene lost 0 bases, with 15 bases spanning the gap. CDR3 amino acids: CAIRGPLMNTEAFF. The CDR3 coding sequence is TGTGCCATCCGGGGCCCCTTAATGAACACTGAAGCTTTCTTT.

This clonotype has more than one count but fewer than ten. The chain combines TRBV5-1 with TRBJ2-2; 10 bases map to TRBD1. This CDR3 region has 16 residues. Germline assignment: CDR1 SGHRS and CDR2 YFSETQ. Trimming at V came to 6 bases and at J to 5 bases, leaving 10 bases not matched to a gene. In DNA form, the CDR3 reads TGCGCCAGCATGCCGCCGGGACAGGGGCCAACCGGGGAGCTGTTTTTT. Residues: CASMPPGQGPTGELFF.

The gene calls are TRBV20-1 and TRBJ2-1; 9 bases agree with TRBD2. V trimming: 3 bases; J trimming: 4 bases; junction bases outside the gene matches: 7. The CDR3 sequence is 15 residues long. From germline, CDR1 is DFQATT and CDR2 SNEGSKA (reference sequence). DNA for the CDR3: TGCAGTGCTAGCCCAGCGGGAGGCGGATACAATGAGCAGTTCTTC. It codes for CSASPAGGGYNEQFF.

The sample holds a few counts of this clonotype. CDR3 residues: CASSLEGRGREQYF. DNA of the CDR3: TGCGCCAGCAGCTTGGAGGGTCGGGGTCGGGAGCAGTACTTC. The chain uses TRBV5-1 and TRBJ2-7; D possibly corresponds to TRBD2 (5 bases). This CDR3 comprises 14 residues. Trimming removed 0 bases at V and 7 bases at J, with 14 bases between. Per germline, CDR1 SGHRS and CDR2 YFSETQ.

This clonotype was observed a handful of times. This rearrangement joins TRBV27 to TRBJ2-3; weak D call: TRBD1 (6 bases). Germline V CDR1 and CDR2: MNHEY, SMNVEV (reference sequence). Deletions cut 7 bases from V and 4 bases from J, with 12 bases between. The CDR3 has 13 amino acids. The CDR3 sequence: CASTLKGADTQYF. CDR3 nucleotide sequence: TGTGCCAGCACTCTTAAGGGGGCAGATACGCAGTATTTT.

The chain combines TRBV30 with TRBJ1-2; maybe TRBD1 (5 bases). Germline V gives CDR1 GTSNPN, CDR2 SVGIG (reference sequence). This CDR3 has 12 amino acids. V lost 4 bases and J 7 bases, leaving 13 bases between the germline ends. The CDR3 reads CAWTSGTTGYTF. CDR3 nucleotides: TGTGCCTGGACCTCCGGGACCACTGGCTACACCTTC.

In its sample, this clonotype was seen a few times. V is TRBV27 and J is TRBJ2-2; TRBD1 aligns across 9 bases. The CDR3 is 15 residues long. V trimming: 7 bases; J trimming: 0 bases; junction bases outside the gene matches: 3. In germline, CDR1 is MNHEY, CDR2 SMNVEV (reference sequence). The CDR3 sequence: CASKGTGTNTGELFF. The CDR3 DNA sequence: TGTGCCAGCAAAGGGACAGGGACGAACACCGGGGAGCTGTTTTTT.

The chain recombines TRBV6-5 with TRBJ2-7; the match to TRBD2 covers 10 bases. This CDR3 comprises 15 residues. From germline, CDR1 is MNHEY and CDR2 SVGAGI. V was clipped by 0 bases and J by 3 bases; unmatched bases: 2. CDR3 nucleotide sequence: TGTGCCAGCAGTTACTCGTCTAGCGGGAGCTACGAGCAGTACTTC. It yields the protein CASSYSSSGSYEQYF.

V gene TRBV20-1 combines with J gene TRBJ1-6, with D unresolved. The CDR3 length is 14 residues. V dropped 5 bases and J dropped 7 bases, with 15 bases sitting between them. Germline CDR1 DFQATT, CDR2 SNEGSKA (reference sequence). CDR3 DNA: TGCAGTGCTTGCGTTGGGCAGAGCAATTCACCCCTCCACTTT. This gives the protein CSACVGQSNSPLHF.

This clonotype was seen just once. This chain links TRBV19 with TRBJ2-4; D gene uncertain. In germline, CDR1 is LNHDA, CDR2 SQIVND (reference sequence). The CDR3 runs 14 residues. Trimming removed 0 bases at V and 7 bases at J, with 10 bases between. The CDR3 here is CASSIEGNGNIQYF. CDR3 coding DNA: TGTGCCAGTAGTATAGAGGGCAACGGGAACATTCAGTACTTC. Combining the CDR3 with reference TRBV19 and TRBJ2-4 gives the whole variable domain DGGITQSPKYLFRKEGQNVTLSCEQNLNHDAMYWYRQDPGQGLRLIYYSQIVNDFQKGDIAEGYSVSREKKESFPLTVTSAQKNPTAFYLCASSIEGNGNIQYFGAGTRLSVL.

The CDR3 DNA reads as TGCGCCAGCAGCCCGGGGACAGACATGAACACTGAAGCTTTCTTT. Amino acid sequence: CASSPGTDMNTEAFF. The rearrangement uses TRBV5-1 and TRBJ1-1; 7 nucleotides align to TRBD1. CDR3 length: 15 amino acids. Per the germline V gene, CDR1 is SGHRS and CDR2 is YFSETQ. The junction had 6 bases not matched to a gene; V was cut back by 4 bases and J by 0 bases. The whole variable domain, filled in from reference TRBV5-1 and TRBJ1-1, reads KAGVTQTPRYLIKTRGQQVTLSCSPISGHRSVSWYQQTPGQGLQFLFEYFSETQRNKGNFPGRFSGRQFSNSRSEMNVSTLELGDSALYLCASSPGTDMNTEAFFGQGTRLTVV.

V usage is TRBV7-8 and J usage is TRBJ2-5; D uncertain. Trimming took off 1 base at V and 5 bases at J, with 8 bases between the two ends. CDR1 and CDR2 from the germline V gene are SGHVS and FQNEAQ. The CDR3 is 13 amino acids. The CDR3 region has the DNA TGTGCCAGCAGCTTAGGGCGAATGGAGACCCAGTACTTC. It encodes CASSLGRMETQYF.

The V call is TRBV7-9, the J call TRBJ2-7, with D tentatively TRBD1 (5 bases). The CDR3 length is 13 residues. Germline values: CDR1 SEHNR, CDR2 FQNEAQ (reference sequence). Trimming cost V 8 bases and J 3 bases, with 14 bases left between them. This CDR3 reads CASQLQDRYEQYF. The DNA of the CDR3 is TGTGCCAGCCAGCTACAGGATCGCTACGAGCAGTACTTC.

This clonotype was detected ten times or more. J is TRBJ2-3 and V is TRBV12-3 or TRBV12-4, with D possibly being TRBD2 (6 bases). CDR3 size: 13 residues. Trimming pared 5 bases from V and 5 bases from J, leaving 11 bases between. The CDR3 DNA reads TGTGCCAGCAGTATACGGGAGTTAGATACGCAGTATTTT. Its protein product is CASSIRELDTQYF.

This clonotype occurred a few times. The rearrangement joins TRBV20-1 to TRBJ2-1, with 12 positions matching TRBD2. The junction had 1 base not matched to a gene; V was cut back by 0 bases and J by 4 bases. The germline gives CDR1 DFQATT, CDR2 SNEGSKA (reference sequence). This CDR3 region has 15 residues. Here the CDR3 reads CSARELAGGYNEQFF. DNA for the CDR3: TGCAGTGCTAGAGAGCTAGCGGGAGGGTACAATGAGCAGTTCTTC.